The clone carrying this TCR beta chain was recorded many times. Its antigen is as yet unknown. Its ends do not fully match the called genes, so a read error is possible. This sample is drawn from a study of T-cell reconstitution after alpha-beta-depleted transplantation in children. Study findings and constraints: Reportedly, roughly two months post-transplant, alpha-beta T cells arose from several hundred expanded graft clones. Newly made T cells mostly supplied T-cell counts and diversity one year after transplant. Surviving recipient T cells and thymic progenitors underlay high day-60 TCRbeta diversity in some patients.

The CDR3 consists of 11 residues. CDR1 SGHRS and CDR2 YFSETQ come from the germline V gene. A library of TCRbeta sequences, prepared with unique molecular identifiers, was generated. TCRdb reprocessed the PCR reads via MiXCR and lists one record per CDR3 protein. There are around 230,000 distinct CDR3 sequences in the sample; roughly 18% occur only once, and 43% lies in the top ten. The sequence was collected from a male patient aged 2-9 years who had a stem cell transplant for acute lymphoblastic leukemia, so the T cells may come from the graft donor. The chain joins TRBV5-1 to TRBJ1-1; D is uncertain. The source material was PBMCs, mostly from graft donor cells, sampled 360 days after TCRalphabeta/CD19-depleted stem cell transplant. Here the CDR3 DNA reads TGTGCCAGCAGCTCTAACACTGAAGCTTTCTTT. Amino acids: CASSSNTEAFF.